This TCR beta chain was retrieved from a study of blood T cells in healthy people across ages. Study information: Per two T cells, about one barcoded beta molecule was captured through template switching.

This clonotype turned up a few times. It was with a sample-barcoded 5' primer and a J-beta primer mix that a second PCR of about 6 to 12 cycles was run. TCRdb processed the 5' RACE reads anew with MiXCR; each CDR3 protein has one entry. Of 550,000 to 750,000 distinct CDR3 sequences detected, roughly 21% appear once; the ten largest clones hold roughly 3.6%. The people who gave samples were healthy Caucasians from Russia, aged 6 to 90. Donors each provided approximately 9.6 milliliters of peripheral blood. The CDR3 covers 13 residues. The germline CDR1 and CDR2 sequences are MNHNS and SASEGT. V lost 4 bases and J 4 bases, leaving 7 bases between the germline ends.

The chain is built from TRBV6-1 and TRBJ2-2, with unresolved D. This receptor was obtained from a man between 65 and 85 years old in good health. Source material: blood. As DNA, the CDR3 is TGTGCCAGCAGTGCCCATCTCACCGGGGAGCTGTTTTTT. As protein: CASSAHLTGELFF.